The next 26 T cell receptor beta chains were all read from a single sample in a study of T cell repertoires in ileal Crohn's disease. Profiling relied on immunoSEQ multiplex PCR, and the TCRdb table lists in-frame clones only, not all of them. The table has 15,000 to 20,000 clones, roughly two thirds seen once. Sequenced input: ileal tissue. These receptor sequences come from an adult with Crohn's disease.

The genes are TRBV19 and TRBJ2-4, with D maybe TRBD2 (6 bases). CDR3 length equals 14 residues. Germline lookup yields CDR1 LNHDA and CDR2 SQIVND (reference sequence). V was clipped by 7 bases and J by 6 bases, with 16 bases between them. This CDR3 reads CASTQVGEANIQYF. DNA for the CDR3: TGTGCCAGTACCCAAGTGGGGGAGGCAAACATTCAGTACTTC. Full variable domain (remainder filled in from reference TRBV19 and TRBJ2-4): DGGITQSPKYLFRKEGQNVTLSCEQNLNHDAMYWYRQDPGQGLRLIYYSQIVNDFQKGDIAEGYSVSREKKESFPLTVTSAQKNPTAFYLCASTQVGEANIQYFGAGTRLSVL.

The V call is TRBV1, the J call TRBJ2-5; the table gives TRBD2 as D, unverified against the DNA. TRBV1 is reported as a pseudogene. This CDR3 contains 16 residues. CDR3 sequence: CTSFQERLGLQETQYF. The DNA for the CDR3 is TGCACCAGCTTCCAGGAGAGGTTGGGACTTCAAGAGACCCAGTACTTC.

Worth noting for this clone: A read error is likely, as this CDR3 ends without the conserved phenylalanine or tryptophan. The J gene is TRBJ2-7, the V gene TRBV30; 8 bases match TRBD1. Germline-derived CDR1 and CDR2 are GTSNPN and SVGIG (reference sequence). This CDR3 is 13 amino acids long. J gave up 3 bases and V 5 bases, and 6 bases lay outside the gene matches. DNA for the CDR3: TGTGCCTGGGAGCAGGGGGCTAGCTACGAGCAGTACCTC. Its protein product is CAWEQGASYEQYL.

The J gene is TRBJ2-1, the V gene TRBV29-1; 12 nucleotides line up with TRBD2. The CDR3 runs 16 residues. Trimming took 2 bases from V and 1 from J; bases not matched to a gene: 3. CDR1 and CDR2 (germline): SQVTM, ANQGSEA. Here the CDR3 reads CSVEPSGRGSYNEQFF. CDR3 sequence (DNA): TGCAGCGTTGAACCTAGCGGGAGGGGTTCCTACAATGAGCAGTTCTTC.

The V call is TRBV5-1, the J call TRBJ2-2; D unclear. CDR3 length: 13 residues. Germline V gives CDR1 SGHRS, CDR2 YFSETQ. Trimming stripped 0 bases from V and 4 bases from J, with 4 bases between. The CDR3 protein is CASSLDSTGELFF. Here the CDR3 DNA reads TGCGCCAGCAGCTTGGACTCCACCGGGGAGCTGTTTTTT.

Remarks on this clone: One end of the junction fails to match germline, which may point to a read error. The rearrangement uses TRBV11-1 and TRBJ2-7; perhaps TRBD1 as D (5 bases). CDR3 length equals 13 residues. CDR1 and CDR2 from the germline V gene are SGHAT and FQDESV (reference sequence). The CDR3 loop is CASSFYETTAPNF. The CDR3, as DNA: TGTGCCAGCAGCTTCTATGAAACGACAGCTCCCAACTTC.

The chain combines TRBV5-1 with TRBJ2-7; D is unresolved. The V and J ends lost 3 bases and 2 bases respectively, with 3 bases between them. The V gene's germline CDR1 is SGHRS and CDR2 YFSETQ. This CDR3 is 11 amino acids long. CDR3 bases: TGCGCCAGCAGCTCAACCTACGAGCAGTACTTC. Residues: CASSSTYEQYF.

The chain recombines TRBV18 with TRBJ1-5, with D uncertain. Looked up from germline, CDR1 is KGHSH and CDR2 is LQKENI. CDR3 size: 13 residues. The ends were cut back, 2 bases at V and 5 bases at J, with 7 bases in the middle. CDR3 region: CASSPESHQPQHF. CDR3 bases: TGTGCCAGCTCACCAGAGTCGCATCAGCCCCAGCATTTT.

The gene calls are TRBV27 and TRBJ2-5; D is perhaps TRBD2 (5 bases). The V end lost 4 bases, the J end lost 5 bases, and 20 bases lay between the germline ends. Germline V gives CDR1 MNHEY, CDR2 SMNVEV (reference sequence). The CDR3 covers 16 residues. CDR3 residues: CASSSRVISPTETQYF. The CDR3 bases are TGTGCCAGCAGTTCGCGGGTAATCAGTCCCACCGAGACCCAGTACTTC.

The chain carries TRBV7-9 and TRBJ2-7; no clear D. The V gene lost 5 bases and the J gene lost 1 base, with 12 bases spanning the gap. The germline V gene has CDR1 SEHNR and CDR2 FQNEAQ (reference sequence). The CDR3 totals 14 residues. The CDR3 DNA is TGTGCCAGCAGCCCCACTCCCGGGTCCTACGAGCAGTACTTC. This sequence encodes CASSPTPGSYEQYF. The complete variable domain, with remaining parts taken from reference TRBV7-9 and TRBJ2-7, reads DTGVSQNPRHKITKRGQNVTFRCDPISEHNRLYWYRQTLGQGPEFLTYFQNEAQLEKSRLLSDRFSAERPKGSFSTLEIQRTEQGDSAMYLCASSPTPGSYEQYFGPGTRLTVT.

The chain recombines TRBV5-1 with TRBJ2-1, with 8 bases lining up with TRBD1. CDR1 and CDR2 (germline): SGHRS, YFSETQ. CDR3 length: 14 amino acids. With 2 bases clipped from V and 5 bases from J, the junction kept 3 bases outside the gene matches. The CDR3, as DNA: TGCGCCAGCAGCTTCTCGACAGGGGACAATGAGCAGTTCTTC. The encoded protein is CASSFSTGDNEQFF.

The chain carries TRBV30 and TRBJ1-4; 7 positions agree with TRBD1. The germline V gene encodes CDR1 GTSNPN and CDR2 SVGIG (reference sequence). V shed 2 bases and J 8 bases; nucleotides not matched to a gene: 5. The CDR3 runs 13 residues. As DNA, the CDR3 is TGTGCCTGGAGTCTTCGACAGGGCGAAAAACTGTTTTTT. Translation: CAWSLRQGEKLFF.

The rearrangement joins TRBV6-5 to TRBJ2-1, with D unresolved. V was pared by 0 bases and J by 5 bases, with 8 bases between. The germline V gene encodes CDR1 MNHEY and CDR2 SVGAGI. The length of the CDR3 is 14 residues. The CDR3 loop reads CASSYSTRHNEQFF. DNA for the CDR3: TGTGCCAGCAGTTACTCGACTCGGCACAATGAGCAGTTCTTC.

This clone was counted between two and nine times. V is TRBV2 and J is TRBJ1-5; D is possibly TRBD1 (6 bases). Trimming removed 6 bases from V and 3 bases from J, with 15 bases in between. The CDR3 contains 15 residues. Germline assignment: CDR1 SNHLY and CDR2 FYNNEI. The CDR3 sequence is CASSPQTGYNQPQHF. CDR3 DNA sequence: TGTGCCAGCAGCCCACAAACAGGGTACAATCAGCCCCAGCATTTT.

This chain connects TRBV11-3 to TRBJ1-1; a weak D match, TRBD1 (5 bases). The ends were cut back, 5 bases at V and 4 bases at J, with 20 bases in the middle. The germline gives CDR1 SGHNT, CDR2 YENEEA. There are 16 residues in the CDR3. The CDR3 DNA reads TGTGCCAGCAGCCCTACAACGTCTGGGAGGGGCACTGAAGCTTTCTTT. The encoded protein is CASSPTTSGRGTEAFF. Supplemented by reference TRBV11-3 and TRBJ1-1, the full variable domain reads EAGVVQSPRYKIIEKKQPVAFWCNPISGHNTLYWYLQNLGQGPELLIRYENEEAVDDSQLPKDRFSAERLKGVDSTLKIQPAELGDSAVYLCASSPTTSGRGTEAFFGQGTRLTVV.

This chain joins TRBV6-1 and TRBJ2-2; D is perhaps TRBD1 (7 bases). CDR3 size: 18 residues. The germline V and J ends were trimmed by 0 bases and 0 bases, with 14 bases remaining between them. Germline values: CDR1 MNHNS, CDR2 SASEGT. The CDR3 spells CASSEAAGGTANTGELFF. DNA of the CDR3: TGTGCCAGCAGTGAAGCCGCCGGAGGGACAGCGAACACCGGGGAGCTGTTTTTT.

This sequence joins TRBV23-1 and TRBJ1-3; 7 bases are a match to TRBD1. TRBV23-1 has ORF status, its function being uncertain. This CDR3 comprises 17 residues. Trimming at V came to 3 bases and at J to 0 bases, leaving 8 bases not matched to a gene. CDR3 DNA: TGCGCCAGCAGTCACCAAGGACAGGACCACTCTGGAAACACCATATATTTT. Encoded protein: CASSHQGQDHSGNTIYF.

The genes are TRBV27 and TRBJ2-1; D ambiguous. Between the trimmed V and J ends, which lost 2 bases and 4 bases, there was a span of 6 bases. The germline CDR1 and CDR2 sequences are MNHEY and SMNVEV (reference sequence). This CDR3 has 13 residues. The DNA for the CDR3 is TGTGCCAGCAGTTTACTTAGATACAATGAGCAGTTCTTC. It encodes CASSLLRYNEQFF.

The V gene is TRBV19, the J gene TRBJ1-2, with a possible D match to TRBD1 (5 bases). V was shortened by 5 bases and J by 4 bases, with 14 bases between the two germline ends. The length of the CDR3 is 14 residues. In germline, CDR1 is LNHDA, CDR2 SQIVND (reference sequence). The CDR3: CASSDPGLFYGYTF. CDR3 bases: TGTGCCAGTAGTGATCCAGGGCTTTTCTATGGCTACACCTTC.

This clone was counted only a few times. The rearrangement joins TRBV30 to TRBJ2-3, with 12 positions matching TRBD2. CDR1 is GTSNPN and CDR2 is SVGIG in the germline V gene (reference sequence). This CDR3 has 19 residues. Trimming cost V 0 bases and J 1 base; bases outside gene matches: 11. The CDR3 coding sequence is TGTGCCTGGAGTGTACAAGGACTAGCGGGATGGGGAGGCACAGATACGCAGTATTTT. This sequence encodes CAWSVQGLAGWGGTDTQYF.

The J gene is TRBJ2-3, the V gene TRBV9; D is ambiguous. CDR3 length: 13 amino acids. V shed 0 bases and J shed 0 bases, with 2 bases lying between them. CDR1 SGDLS and CDR2 YYNGEE come from the germline V gene. The CDR3 is CASSVASTDTQYF. The CDR3 DNA follows: TGTGCCAGCAGCGTAGCTAGCACAGATACGCAGTATTTT.

The chain carries TRBV5-1 and TRBJ2-3; 14 bases map to TRBD2. Germline V gene lookup returns CDR1 SGHRS and CDR2 YFSETQ. CDR3 length: 16 amino acids. V lost 4 bases to trimming and J lost 1 base; unmatched junction nucleotides: 2. CDR3 sequence: CASSQTSGRGTDTQYF. The CDR3 DNA reads as TGCGCCAGCAGCCAGACTAGCGGGAGGGGCACAGATACGCAGTATTTT.

V gene TRBV5-1 combines with J gene TRBJ1-1; 8 nucleotides align to TRBD1. The CDR3 runs 15 residues. The germline CDR1 and CDR2 sequences are SGHRS and YFSETQ. Trimming removed 7 bases from V and 3 bases from J; junction bases left unmatched: 11. The CDR3 coding sequence is TGCGCCAGCGGACCACAGGGGGACGGGGACACTGAAGCTTTCTTT. Translating it yields CASGPQGDGDTEAFF.

The chain links TRBV11-3 to TRBJ2-7; possible D gene TRBD2, 5 bases. CDR3 length equals 12 residues. Germline V gene sequence: CDR1 SGHNT, CDR2 YENEEA. Trimming removed 4 bases from V and 3 bases from J, with 7 bases in between. The CDR3 DNA sequence: TGTGCCAGCAGCTCTGACTACTACGAGCAGTACTTC. Its protein product is CASSSDYYEQYF.

V and J are TRBV28 and TRBJ2-3; D uncertain. The CDR3 has 12 amino acids. CDR1 is MDHEN, CDR2 SYDVKM, per germline. The germline V and J ends were trimmed by 5 bases and 4 bases, with 7 bases remaining between them. CDR3 bases: TGTGCCAGCAGTCCCCCAGCAGATACGCAGTATTTT. It translates to CASSPPADTQYF.

This clone appeared a single time. Other DNA sequences in this specimen translate into the identical CDR3. CDR3 in DNA: TGTGCCAGTAGACTAGCGGGGGAGACCCAGTACTTC. This codes for CASRLAGETQYF. V gene TRBV19 combines with J gene TRBJ2-5, with TRBD2 matching over 10 bases. The CDR3 covers 12 residues. V shed 6 bases and J 5 bases; nucleotides not matched to a gene: 0. The germline V gene has CDR1 LNHDA and CDR2 SQIVND (reference sequence).